This T cell receptor beta chain was documented in a study of shared clonotypes between healthy human individuals. Per germline, CDR1 SNHLY and CDR2 FYNNEI. The CDR3 contains 18 residues. V lost 5 bases, J lost 2 bases, and 24 bases lay in between. In the CD4+ fraction, cells were divided into CD45RA+ naive and CD45RA-negative memory subsets. Generated by immunoSEQ multiplex PCR, the TCRdb table keeps only in-frame clones and is missing some. The data contain about 1 million clones, about 74% of them seen just once; the ten biggest clones take up about 1.5%. Sequencing was done on a sample of memory CD4+ T cells sorted from blood. Subset in this sample: CD45RA-negative fraction. This TCR came from a man between 18 and 29 years old in good health. The rearrangement uses TRBV2 and TRBJ1-1, with TRBD1 as a possible D gene (6 bases). The CDR3 sequence is CASSPQSHPGHLNTEAFF. CDR3 in DNA: TGTGCCAGCAGTCCCCAAAGCCACCCGGGACACCTTAACACTGAAGCTTTCTTT.